The present TCR beta chain was sequenced within a study of vaccination effects on CD4 cells after COVID-19. Worth noting for this clone: Its antigen is as yet unknown.

There are 13 residues in the CDR3. V was shortened by 6 bases and J by 1 base, with 9 bases between the two germline ends. Germline CDR1 LNHDA, CDR2 SQIVND (reference sequence). Subsequent to a culture period of less than twelve days, CD4+ T cells were isolated. Vaccinated recipients, who were negative for nucleocapsid antibodies, had no history of SARS-CoV-2 infection. Cultures got half-medium changes with IL-2 on days 3 and 7. Some clones are missing from TCRdb's copy, which holds only in-frame ones; the method was immunoSEQ multiplex PCR. The data hold about 72,000 clones, with 75% to 80% observed a single time.

This sample comprised CD4+ T cells from PBMCs cultured without peptide, obtained before COVID-19 vaccination. This chain links TRBV19 with TRBJ2-5; D is perhaps TRBD1 (6 bases). The origin of this receptor is a human donor who received a COVID-19 vaccine. The CDR3 reads CASRRGGQETQYF. CDR3 DNA sequence: TGTGCCAGTAGGAGAGGGGGCCAAGAGACCCAGTACTTC.